This T cell receptor (beta chain) was captured by sequencing in a study of CD8+ T cells in alopecia areata (dated by TCRdb to the late 2010s). Regarding the research as a whole: Treated patients were enrolled in an open-label pilot trial of oral tofacitinib, 5 to 10 mg twice daily, for moderate-to-severe alopecia areata. RNA was obtained with the PAXgene miRNA kit for fixed scalp, the miRNeasy kit for PBMCs, and the RNeasy kit for mouse skin. The study used high-throughput TCRbeta sequencing to examine T cell clonal expansion in alopecia areata, in both the C3H/HeJ mouse model and human patients. Tofacitinib was administered for 6 to 18 months, and 6 months of follow-up off drug were then conducted to assess delayed response and recurrence. Biopsies were taken from tofacitinib-treated patients at baseline and at 4 and 24 weeks of treatment, and a later scalp biopsy was taken in several of the tofacitinib-treated patients. TCRbeta CDR3 regions were amplified by immunoSEQ multiplex PCR using 35 Vbeta forward and 13 Jbeta reverse primers. Human TCRbeta sequencing covered scalp tissue and sorted CD4+ and CD8+ peripheral blood T cells from patchy and totalis/universalis alopecia areata patients and healthy controls. Scalp clonality was compared across normal scalp (n=4), patchy alopecia areata scalp (n=8), and alopecia totalis/universalis scalp (n=8).

CDR1 SGHDT and CDR2 YYEEEE are derived from the germline V gene. The CDR3 runs 17 residues from the cysteine to the phenylalanine. Only the CDR3 part of the read is kept: 51 bases, read in frame from the first base. The V and J ends are trimmed by 4 bases and 2 bases, leaving 19 bases between them. What the time point label conveys for this sample: baseline before oral tofacitinib. Lesional scalp punch biopsies and peripheral blood were collected from alopecia areata patients. PBMCs were isolated by density centrifugation and stained for CD3, CD4 and CD8, and CD4+ and CD8+ T cells were sorted on a FACSAria. The study at large found these results: Shared TCR sequences between patients were less evident than in mice, which may be partly attributable to HLA diversity in the patient population. Higher clonality and more expanded CD8+ clones were observed in lesional scalp than in normal scalp, particularly in alopecia totalis/universalis, a finding suggestive of antigenic drive. Scalp TCR repertoire analysis is complicated because resident alphabeta T cells in normal human skin are also sequenced, whereas mouse skin is dominated by gammadelta T cells.

As concerns this clone: Its antigen target is currently unknown. Base quality data are lacking; no much larger clone is found one base away.

Library method: the immunoSEQ multiplex PCR assay. RNA was extracted from all samples and reverse transcribed into cDNA, which served as template for TCR sequencing. First-strand cDNA was synthesized with SuperScript III using a 2:1 mix of oligo-dT and random hexamers. A synthetic immune receptor repertoire was used to assess amplification bias, and residual bias was removed computationally. Concerning the study's data processing: Raw reads were preprocessed to remove errors, and CDR3 was defined according to IMGT conventions as the region from the conserved cysteine to phenylalanine. Clonality was computed as 1 minus the Shannon entropy, with the entropy normalized by log2 of the number of productive unique TCRs. Whether each scalp clone was CD4 or CD8 was inferred by checking scalp TCRbeta sequences against the CD4 and CD8 repertoires from sorted blood. TCRdb holds this immuneACCESS table with in-frame rearrangements only. Some clones are missing; in checked studies, unresolved V genes explain under half, and the rest has no known cause. That table gives V, J and clone size, and the DNA gave D and trimming. The sample table holds 150,000 to 200,000 clones, of which less than 80% were seen once. Over 10% of the sample is held by the ten biggest clonotypes.

The sample consisted of CD8+ T cells sorted from blood, taken at week 0. Here the chain combines TRBV5-6 and TRBJ1-5; the D gene assignment is ambiguous. This clonotype originated in a human donor with alopecia areata. The nucleotides read TGTGCCAGCAGCATCGGGCTCCCCCTTGGGGGCAATCAGCCCCAGCATTTT. This gives the protein CASSIGLPLGGNQPQHF.